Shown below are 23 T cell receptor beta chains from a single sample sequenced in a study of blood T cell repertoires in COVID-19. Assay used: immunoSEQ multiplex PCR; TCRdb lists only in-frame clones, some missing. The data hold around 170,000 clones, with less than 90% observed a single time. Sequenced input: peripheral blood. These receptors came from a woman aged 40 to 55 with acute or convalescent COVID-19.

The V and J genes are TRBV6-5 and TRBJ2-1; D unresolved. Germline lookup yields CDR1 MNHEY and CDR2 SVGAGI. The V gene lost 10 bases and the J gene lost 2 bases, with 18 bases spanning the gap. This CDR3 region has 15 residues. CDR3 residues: CATAPPGGTYNEQFF. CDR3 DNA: TGTGCCACAGCCCCCCCGGGTGGTACCTACAATGAGCAGTTCTTC.

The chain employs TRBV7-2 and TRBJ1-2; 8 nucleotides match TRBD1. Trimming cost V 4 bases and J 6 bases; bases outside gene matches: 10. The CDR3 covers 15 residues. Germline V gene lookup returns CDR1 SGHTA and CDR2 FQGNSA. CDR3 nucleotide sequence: TGTGCCAGCAGCTCTCCGGGACAGGTGGTTGATGGCTACACCTTC. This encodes CASSSPGQVVDGYTF.

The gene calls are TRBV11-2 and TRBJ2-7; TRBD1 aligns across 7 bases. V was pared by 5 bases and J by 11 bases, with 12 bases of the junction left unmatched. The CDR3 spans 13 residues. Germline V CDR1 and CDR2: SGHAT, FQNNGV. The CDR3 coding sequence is TGTGCCAGCAGCCCGCGGACAGGTATGATGGAGTACTTC. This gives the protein CASSPRTGMMEYF.

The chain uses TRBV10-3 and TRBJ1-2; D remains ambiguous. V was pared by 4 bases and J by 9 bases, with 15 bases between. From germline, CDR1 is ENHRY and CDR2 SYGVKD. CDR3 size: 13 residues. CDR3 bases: TGTGCCATCAGTGGAGGGCTCACCCCGAGCTACACCTTC. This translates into CAISGGLTPSYTF.

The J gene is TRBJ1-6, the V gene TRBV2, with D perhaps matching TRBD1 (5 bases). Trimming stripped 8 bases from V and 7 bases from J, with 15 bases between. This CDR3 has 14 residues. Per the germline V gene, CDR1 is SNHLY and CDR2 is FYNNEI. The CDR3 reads CASLMARANSPLHF. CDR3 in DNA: TGTGCCAGCCTCATGGCCAGGGCGAATTCACCCCTCCACTTT.

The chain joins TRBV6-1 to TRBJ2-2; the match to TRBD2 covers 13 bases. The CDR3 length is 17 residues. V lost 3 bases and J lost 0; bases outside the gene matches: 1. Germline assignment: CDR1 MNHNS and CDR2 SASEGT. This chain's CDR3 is CASSEGTSGTNTGELFF. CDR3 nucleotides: TGTGCCAGCAGTGAGGGGACTAGCGGGACGAACACCGGGGAGCTGTTTTTT.

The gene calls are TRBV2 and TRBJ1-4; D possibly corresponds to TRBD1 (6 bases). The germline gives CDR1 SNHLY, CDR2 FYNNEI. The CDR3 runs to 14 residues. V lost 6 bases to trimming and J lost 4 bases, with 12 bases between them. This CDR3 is CASRRDTRNEKLFF. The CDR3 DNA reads TGTGCCAGCAGGAGGGACACGCGTAATGAAAAACTGTTTTTT.

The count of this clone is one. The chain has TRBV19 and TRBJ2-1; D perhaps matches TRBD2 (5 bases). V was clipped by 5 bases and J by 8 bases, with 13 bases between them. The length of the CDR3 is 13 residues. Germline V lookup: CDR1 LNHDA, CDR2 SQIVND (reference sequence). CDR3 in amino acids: CASSPRTLHEQFF. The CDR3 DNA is TGTGCCAGTAGTCCCAGGACTCTCCATGAGCAGTTCTTC.

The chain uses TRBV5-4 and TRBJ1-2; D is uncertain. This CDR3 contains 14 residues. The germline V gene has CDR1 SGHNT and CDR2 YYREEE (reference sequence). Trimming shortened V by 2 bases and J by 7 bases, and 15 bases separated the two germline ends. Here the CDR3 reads CASSFRTGSPGYTF. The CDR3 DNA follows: TGTGCCAGCAGCTTTCGAACGGGGTCGCCTGGCTACACCTTC.

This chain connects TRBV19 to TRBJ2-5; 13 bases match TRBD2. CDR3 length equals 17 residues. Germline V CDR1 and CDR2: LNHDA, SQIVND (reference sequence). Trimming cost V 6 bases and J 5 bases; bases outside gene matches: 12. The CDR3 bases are TGTGCCAGTAGCTCAATCGGACTAGCGGGAGTAGGTGAGACCCAGTACTTC. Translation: CASSSIGLAGVGETQYF.

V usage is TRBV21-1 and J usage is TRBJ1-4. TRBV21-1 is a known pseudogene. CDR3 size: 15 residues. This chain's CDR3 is CASSKALRVGEKLFF. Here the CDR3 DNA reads TGTGCCAGCAGCAAAGCTCTACGGGTTGGGGAAAAACTGTTTTTT.

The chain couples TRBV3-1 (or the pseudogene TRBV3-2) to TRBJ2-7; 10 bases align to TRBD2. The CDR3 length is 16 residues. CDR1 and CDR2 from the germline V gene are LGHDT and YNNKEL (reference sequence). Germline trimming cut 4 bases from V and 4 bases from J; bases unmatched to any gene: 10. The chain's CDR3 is CASSLRTSGISYEQYF. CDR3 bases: TGTGCCAGCAGCCTCCGTACTAGCGGGATCTCATACGAGCAGTACTTC.

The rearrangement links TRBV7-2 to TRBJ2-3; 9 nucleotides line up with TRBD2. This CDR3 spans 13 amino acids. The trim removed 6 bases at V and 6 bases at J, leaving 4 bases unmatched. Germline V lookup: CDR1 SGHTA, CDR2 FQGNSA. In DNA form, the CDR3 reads TGTGCCAGCAGGGACGCGGGGGGGGATACGCAGTATTTT. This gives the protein CASRDAGGDTQYF.

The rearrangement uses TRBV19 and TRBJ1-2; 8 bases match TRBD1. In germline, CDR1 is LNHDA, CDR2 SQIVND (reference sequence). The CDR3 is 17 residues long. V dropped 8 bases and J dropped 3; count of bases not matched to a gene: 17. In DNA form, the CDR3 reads TGTGCCAGTTCCGATTGGGCAGGGGGCGCGGTGGACTATGGCTACACCTTC. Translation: CASSDWAGGAVDYGYTF.

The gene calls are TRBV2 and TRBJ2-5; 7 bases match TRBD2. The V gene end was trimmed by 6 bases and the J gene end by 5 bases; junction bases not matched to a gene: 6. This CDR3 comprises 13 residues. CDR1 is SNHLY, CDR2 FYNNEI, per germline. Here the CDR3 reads CASSFSGRETQYF. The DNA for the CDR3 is TGTGCCAGCAGCTTTAGCGGGCGGGAGACCCAGTACTTC.

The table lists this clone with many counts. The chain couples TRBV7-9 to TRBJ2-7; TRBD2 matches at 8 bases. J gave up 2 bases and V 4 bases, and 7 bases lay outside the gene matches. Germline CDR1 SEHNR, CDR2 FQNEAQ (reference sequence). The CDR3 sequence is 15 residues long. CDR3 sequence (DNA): TGTGCCAGCAGCTCGGCCGGGACTAGAGCCTACGAGCAGTACTTC. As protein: CASSSAGTRAYEQYF.

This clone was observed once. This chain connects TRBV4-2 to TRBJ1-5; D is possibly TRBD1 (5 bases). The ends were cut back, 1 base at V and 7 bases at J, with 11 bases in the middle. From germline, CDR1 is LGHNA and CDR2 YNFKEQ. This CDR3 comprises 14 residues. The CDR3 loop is CASSQVGLGQPQHF. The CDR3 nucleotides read TGTGCCAGCAGCCAAGTGGGGCTAGGACAGCCCCAGCATTTT.

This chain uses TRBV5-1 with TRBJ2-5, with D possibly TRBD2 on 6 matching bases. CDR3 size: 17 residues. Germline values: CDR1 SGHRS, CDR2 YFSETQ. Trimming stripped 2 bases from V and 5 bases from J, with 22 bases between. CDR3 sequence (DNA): TGCGCCAGCAGCTTCGCCCCCGCCAGGACCGCGGGGGAGACCCAGTACTTC. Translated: CASSFAPARTAGETQYF.

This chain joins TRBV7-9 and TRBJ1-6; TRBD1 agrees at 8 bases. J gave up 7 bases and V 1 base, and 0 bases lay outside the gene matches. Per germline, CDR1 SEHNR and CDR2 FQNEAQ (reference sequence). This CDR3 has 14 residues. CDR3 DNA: TGTGCCAGCAGCTTAGGGACAGGGAATTCACCCCTCCACTTT. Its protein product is CASSLGTGNSPLHF.

DNA of the CDR3: TGTGCCAGCAGTTGGCAGGTGACTGGAAACACCATATATTTT. Amino acids: CASSWQVTGNTIYF. The chain combines TRBV2 with TRBJ1-3; D ambiguous. CDR1 SNHLY and CDR2 FYNNEI come from the germline V gene. Trimming pared 5 bases from V and 2 bases from J, leaving 10 bases between. This CDR3 region has 14 residues.

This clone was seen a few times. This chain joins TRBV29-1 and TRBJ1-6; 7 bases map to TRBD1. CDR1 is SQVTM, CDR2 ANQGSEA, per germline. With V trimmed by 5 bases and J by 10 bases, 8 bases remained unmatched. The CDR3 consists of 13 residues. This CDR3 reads CSVSKDRDSPLHF. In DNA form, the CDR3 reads TGCAGCGTTTCCAAAGACAGGGACTCACCCCTCCACTTT.

CDR3 DNA sequence: TGTGCCAGCAGTCCCCTCAGAGGGCTTGAAGCTTTCTTT. Its protein product is CASSPLRGLEAFF. The chain employs TRBV28 and TRBJ1-1; D is ambiguous. Germline V lookup: CDR1 MDHEN, CDR2 SYDVKM. The CDR3 sequence is 13 residues long. V lost 5 bases and J lost 7, with 14 bases in between.

CDR3 bases: TGTGCCAGCAGCCGACTAGCGGGAGCGTCCGGGGAGCTGTTTTTT. The encoded protein is CASSRLAGASGELFF. The V call is TRBV11-2, the J call TRBJ2-2; 12 nucleotides match TRBD2. CDR1 and CDR2 from the germline V gene are SGHAT and FQNNGV. This CDR3 has 15 residues. After removal of 5 bases from V and 6 bases from J, the junction contained 4 bases not matched to a gene.